The present T cell receptor beta chain was sequenced within a study of T cell changes during pregnancy in multiple sclerosis. Here immunoSEQ multiplex PCR was the method, and the copy in TCRdb shows in-frame clones only, minus some. The sample includes around 48,000 clones, 88% of them seen just once. CDR3 length equals 12 residues. Germline V gene lookup returns CDR1 MGHDK and CDR2 SYGVNS. V lost 2 bases and J lost 11, with 12 bases in between. The material was CD4+ T cells from peripheral blood mononuclear cells, obtained in the second trimester of pregnancy. This chain connects TRBV25-1 to TRBJ1-1, with D possibly matching TRBD1 (5 bases). This sequence originates from a female donor with multiple sclerosis, enrolled in a pregnancy study. The CDR3 DNA reads TGTGCCAGCAGTGAAGGGGCAGGTAGGGCTTTCTTT. This sequence encodes CASSEGAGRAFF.